These T cell receptor beta chains were read from a single sample in a study of blood T cell repertoires in COVID-19. Sequencing was performed with immunoSEQ multiplex PCR; in TCRdb, only in-frame clones are kept and a portion is missing. The sample includes 250,000 to 300,000 clones, around 86% of them seen just once. Sequences were obtained from PBMCs or T cells enriched from blood (not recorded which). These receptors were obtained from a middle-aged woman who had recovered from COVID-19. The CDR3 runs from the conserved cysteine through the conserved F or W. D genes are given only for firm matches. The size of a clone is reported for some rows only, either as once, few or many, or as a class for expanded clones.

j_call | v_call | clone_size | d_call | cdr3_nt | cdr3_aa
TRBJ2-3 | TRBV9 | few | TRBD2 | TGTGCCAGCAGCGTCTCGGGGGGGATTGGAGGAGATACGCAGTATTTT | CASSVSGGIGGDTQYF
TRBJ2-7 | TRBV7-2 | - | TRBD1 | TGTGCCAGCAGCTTAGTTGACAGGGGATACGAGCAGTACTTC | CASSLVDRGYEQYF
TRBJ2-1 | TRBV7-3 | - | TRBD2 | TGTGCCAGCAGCTCCGGGGGGTCCTACAATGAGCAGTTCTTC | CASSSGGSYNEQFF
TRBJ1-2 | TRBV21-1 | - | - | TGTGCCAGCAGCCCGGGGACAGGGAAAGGCGCCTATGGCTACACCTTC | CASSPGTGKGAYGYTF
TRBJ2-7 | TRBV30 | - | TRBD2 | TGTGCCTGGAGCCCCCAGTGGGGGGGAAGGGGCTCCTACGAGCAGTACTTC | CAWSPQWGGRGSYEQYF
TRBJ1-4 | TRBV2 | - | TRBD1 | TGTGCCAGCAGTGAAAGAAGGGACAGGGGTCACACAACTAATGAAAAACTGTTTTTT | CASSERRDRGHTTNEKLFF
TRBJ2-1 | TRBV30 | once | TRBD2 | TGTGCCTGGAGACTAGCGGGCTACAATGAGCAGTTCTTC | CAWRLAGYNEQFF
TRBJ2-5 | TRBV5-6 | once | TRBD1 | TGTGCCAGCAGCTTGAAACAGGGGTACCAAGAGACCCAGTACTTC | CASSLKQGYQETQYF
TRBJ2-7 | TRBV4-2 | - | TRBD2 | TGTGCCAGCAGCCAAGATTTAGGCAGGGGTTGGGGGACTAGCGGGAGGTCGTCCTACGAGCAGTACTTC | CASSQDLGRGWGTSGRSSYEQYF
TRBJ1-1 | TRBV6-5 | - | - | TGTGCCAGCAGTATTCAGGGCCTGAACACTGAAGCTTTCTTT | CASSIQGLNTEAFF
TRBJ2-3 | TRBV19 | - | TRBD1 | TGTGCCAGTAGTCGCGGACAGGGAGCCACAGATACGCAGTATTTT | CASSRGQGATDTQYF
TRBJ1-5 | TRBV7-6 | - | - | TGTGCCAGCAGCTTAGTGGACAGCCCCAATCAGCCCCAGCATTTT | CASSLVDSPNQPQHF
TRBJ2-3 | TRBV18 | - | TRBD1 | TGTGCCAGCTCAAGGGGGCCCCAAGATACGCAGTATTTT | CASSRGPQDTQYF
TRBJ2-3 | TRBV15 | few | - | TGTGCCACCAGCAGAGATCGCGGGGCTAGCACAGATACGCAGTATTTT | CATSRDRGASTDTQYF
TRBJ1-4 | TRBV18 | - | TRBD1 | TGTGCCAGCTCACCACCGAATTTGGGACAGGGAAAAAGCGCAACTAATGAAAAACTGTTTTTT | CASSPPNLGQGKSATNEKLFF
TRBJ2-1 | TRBV19 | - | TRBD2 | TGTGCCAGTAGCAGGGGACTAGCGGGAGATGAGCAGTTCTTC | CASSRGLAGDEQFF
TRBJ1-2 | TRBV14 | - | - | TGTGCCAGCAGCCAAGGAGCTAACTATGGCTACACCTTC | CASSQGANYGYTF
TRBJ2-3 | TRBV5-1 | - | TRBD1 | TGCGCCAGCAGCCCCCAGACAGGGACAGATACGCAGTATTTT | CASSPQTGTDTQYF
TRBJ1-1 | TRBV25-1 | - | TRBD1 | TGTGCCAGCAGTCCACAGGACAGGGAGAACACTGAAGCTTTCTTT | CASSPQDRENTEAFF
TRBJ1-6 | TRBV5-1 | - | - | TGCGCCAGCAGCTTGGAACAGGGAGGGGGTTCACCCCTCCACTTT | CASSLEQGGGSPLHF
TRBJ2-5 | TRBV20-1 | - | - | TGCAGTGCTAGTGGAGGGAAAGAGACCCAGTACTTC | CSASGGKETQYF
TRBJ1-2 | TRBV11-2 | - | TRBD1 | TGTGCCAGCAGCTTAGATAGAGGGACAGGGCAAGGTGGCTACACCTTC | CASSLDRGTGQGGYTF
TRBJ2-7 | TRBV9 | - | - | TGTGCCAGCAGCGAAGAGGACTTAGGGGGAGGGGAGCAGTACTTC | CASSEEDLGGGEQYF
TRBJ2-1 | TRBV2 | - | - | TGTGCCAGCAGGGACAGCTACAATGAGCAGTTCTTC | CASRDSYNEQFF
TRBJ1-2 | TRBV3-1/TRBV3-2 | - | - | TGTGCCAGCAGCCAAAGCTTCGGCGGACTTTATGGCTACACCTTC | CASSQSFGGLYGYTF
TRBJ2-7 | TRBV11-2 | - | - | TGTGCCAGCAGCTTAGACAGGGAGGTCGAGCAGTACTTC | CASSLDREVEQYF
TRBJ2-2 | TRBV2 | - | TRBD2 | TGTGCCAGCAGCGGCACCAGCGGGAGTCACGGGGAGCTGTTTTTT | CASSGTSGSHGELFF
TRBJ2-7 | TRBV12-3/TRBV12-4 | - | - | TGTGCCAGCAGTTTATCGCGGTACGAGCAGTACTTC | CASSLSRYEQYF
TRBJ2-1 | TRBV5-1 | - | TRBD2 | TGCGCCAGCAGCTTGGTAGCGGGGGGGCCTAACAATGAGCAGTTCTTC | CASSLVAGGPNNEQFF
TRBJ1-2 | TRBV9 | - | - | TGTGCCAGCAGCGTTGGAACAGGGAAGCTATATGGCTACACCTTC | CASSVGTGKLYGYTF
TRBJ2-4 | TRBV5-4 | - | TRBD1 | TGTGCCAGCAGCGCCGGGACAGGGCGTTCGAAAAACATTCAGTACTTC | CASSAGTGRSKNIQYF
TRBJ1-1 | TRBV7-9 | - | - | TGTGCCAGCAGCTTAGAACAGGGTTACACTGAAGCTTTCTTT | CASSLEQGYTEAFF
TRBJ1-2 | TRBV27 | - | - | TGTGCCAGCCGCTATCCGGGGGGCGGCTACACCTTC | CASRYPGGGYTF
TRBJ1-1 | TRBV6-5 | - | - | TGTGCCAGCAGTCCTTCGGTCGGGAACACTGAAGCTTTCTTT | CASSPSVGNTEAFF
TRBJ1-4 | TRBV5-4 | few | - | TGTGCCAGCAGCCGTGACATAAACGACGAAAAACTGTTTTTT | CASSRDINDEKLFF
TRBJ2-1 | TRBV19 | - | TRBD2 | TGTGCCAGTAGGGCTAGCGGGGGTTTTAGCAATGAGCAGTTCTTC | CASRASGGFSNEQFF
TRBJ2-3 | TRBV30 | - | - | TGTGCCTGGAGGGGAGGCACAGGGGAAATTAAGGCAGATACGCAGTATTTT | CAWRGGTGEIKADTQYF
TRBJ2-3 | TRBV2 | once | TRBD1 | TGTGCCAGCAGTACACAGGGGAGAGTTGCTGATACGCAGTATTTT | CASSTQGRVADTQYF
TRBJ1-3 | TRBV10-3 | - | TRBD1 | TGTGCCATCAGTGATCCGCAGGGGGATAGAGGAAACACCATATATTTT | CAISDPQGDRGNTIYF
TRBJ1-4 | TRBV6-5 | - | - | TGTGCCAGCAGTCCCCGGGAGGGTAGGAATGAAAAACTGTTTTTT | CASSPREGRNEKLFF
TRBJ2-7 | TRBV11-3 | - | TRBD1 | TGTGCCAGCAGCTTTGGACAGGGGAATTACGAGCAGTACTTC | CASSFGQGNYEQYF
TRBJ2-3 | TRBV2 | - | - | TGTGCCAGCAGTGAAGCTACTATAACAGATACGCAGTATTTT | CASSEATITDTQYF
TRBJ2-1 | TRBV29-1 | - | - | TGCAGCGTGCCCCGGGACTCCTACAATGAGCAGTTCTTC | CSVPRDSYNEQFF
TRBJ1-4 | TRBV28 | - | TRBD1 | TGTGCCAGTACAGGGGGGGTGCGCGAAAAACTGTTTTTT | CASTGGVREKLFF
TRBJ1-1 | TRBV11-2 | - | TRBD1 | TGTGCCAGCAGCTTAGTTTATACAGGGGACGTAAACACTGAAGCTTTCTTT | CASSLVYTGDVNTEAFF
TRBJ2-1 | TRBV4-1 | - | TRBD1 | TGCGCCAGCAGCCAAAACCCGGGACAGGGGCTCAATGAGCAGTTCTTC | CASSQNPGQGLNEQFF
TRBJ2-6 | TRBV7-6 | - | TRBD2 | TGTGCCAGCAGCCCCCGACTAGCGGGAGGGTCAGGGGCCAACGTCCTGACTTTC | CASSPRLAGGSGANVLTF
TRBJ2-3 | TRBV5-1 | - | TRBD2 | TGCGCCAGCAGCTTGTTAATCGGGACTAGTCAAGATACGCAGTATTTT | CASSLLIGTSQDTQYF
TRBJ2-3 | TRBV10-1 | - | - | TGCGCCAGCAGTGAGTCGCGCGGTACGGGAGATACGCAGTATTTT | CASSESRGTGDTQYF
TRBJ1-2 | TRBV3-1/TRBV3-2 | - | - | TGTGCCAGCAGCCAAGATCTAGGGGGAGGCTACACCTTC | CASSQDLGGGYTF
TRBJ1-2 | TRBV28 | - | - | TGTGCCAGCACCCGGCGGGGGGCCGGGCGCAGTGGCTACACCTTC | CASTRRGAGRSGYTF
TRBJ1-1 | TRBV18 | - | TRBD1 | TGTGCCAGCTCAGTATTCGGGACAGGGGTATCGAACACTGAAGCTTTCTTT | CASSVFGTGVSNTEAFF